The following is a T cell receptor beta chain sequence with its context. This sample is drawn from a study of blood T cell repertoires in COVID-19. Living in about two dozen US areas, the participants were between about 18 and 100 years of age. Clinical history as reported by participants underpinned cohort assignment. The CDR3 has 13 amino acids. Per germline, CDR1 LNHDA and CDR2 SQIVND (reference sequence). With 2 bases removed from V and 4 bases from J, the gap between germline ends came to 8 bases. As processed by the authors: Researchers report that nucleated cell counts were estimated from reference gene primer amplification. The method was immunoSEQ multiplex PCR; TCRdb's version includes in-frame clones alone and lacks a portion of them. The V and J calls and clone size come from that table; D and trimming were worked out from the DNA. The sample lists roughly 260,000 clones; around 90% were seen once.

Material for sequencing was PBMCs or T cells enriched from blood (not recorded which). The chain links TRBV19 to TRBJ2-5, with a tentative D call TRBD1 (5 bases). The sequence was obtained from a woman aged 30 to 39 with acute COVID-19. Written as DNA, the CDR3 is TGTGCCAGTAGTATAAACAGGTTAGAGACCCAGTACTTC. It encodes CASSINRLETQYF.